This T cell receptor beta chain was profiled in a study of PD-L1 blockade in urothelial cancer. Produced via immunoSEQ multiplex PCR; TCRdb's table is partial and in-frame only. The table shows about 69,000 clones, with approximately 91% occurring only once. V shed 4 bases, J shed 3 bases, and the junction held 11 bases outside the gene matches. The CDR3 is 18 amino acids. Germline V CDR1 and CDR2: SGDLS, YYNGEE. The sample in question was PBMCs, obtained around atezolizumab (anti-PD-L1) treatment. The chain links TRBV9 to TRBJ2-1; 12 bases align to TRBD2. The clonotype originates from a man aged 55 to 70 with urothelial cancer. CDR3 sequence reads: CASSPSASGGAGYNEQFF. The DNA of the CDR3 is TGTGCCAGCAGCCCTTCGGCTAGCGGGGGGGCCGGCTACAATGAGCAGTTCTTC.